The 17 T cell receptor beta chains given below trace back to one sample, sequenced in a study of CD8+CD57+ T cells in acquired aplastic anemia. Using genomic DNA as the template, TCR beta VDJ and CDR3 profiling was carried out. TCRdb redid the calling of the reads with MiXCR, one entry per CDR3 protein. The sample has about 420,000 distinct CDR3 sequences, around 68% seen once. The specimen was sorted CD4+, CD8+, or CD8+CD57+ T cells (not recorded which) from PBMCs. The receptor source for this set is a human donor in good health, serving as a control.

About this clonotype itself: The final CDR3 position lacks the conserved phenylalanine or tryptophan, pointing to a likely read error. The DNA is omitted, as the CDR3 cannot be located on it reliably, and the CDR3 follows TCRdb's listing. The chain links TRBV7-8 to TRBJ1-5. Germline assignment: CDR1 SGHVS and CDR2 FQNEAQ. Including both end residues, the CDR3 is 13 amino acids long. The CDR3 reads CASSLKGQESQTL.

The rearrangement joins TRBV6-6 to TRBJ2-7; maybe TRBD1 (5 bases). CDR1 MNHNY and CDR2 SVGAGI come from the germline V gene (reference sequence). The CDR3 extends over 16 amino acids. V was shortened by 6 bases and J by 0 bases, with 18 bases between the two germline ends. For the CDR3, the DNA is TGTGCCAGCAGCGATCCGACAGCCTCCAACTCCTACGAGCAGTACTTC. Translated: CASSDPTASNSYEQYF.

The rearrangement links TRBV7-2 to TRBJ1-4, with D possibly being TRBD1 (5 bases). With 5 bases removed from V and 15 bases from J, the gap between germline ends came to 25 bases. CDR1 and CDR2 from the germline V gene are SGHTA and FQGNSA. The CDR3 runs to 15 residues. The CDR3 loop reads CASSPQTATEAFLFF. The CDR3 DNA reads as TGTGCCAGCAGCCCCCAGACAGCCACTGAAGCTTTCTTGTTTTTT.

The rearrangement links TRBV7-2 to TRBJ2-1; 9 bases map to TRBD2. With V trimmed by 5 bases and J by 12 bases, 14 bases remained unmatched. CDR1 and CDR2 (germline): SGHTA, FQGNSA. This CDR3 has 15 residues. The CDR3 loop is CASSLRSGGLHGQFF. The CDR3 nucleotides are TGTGCCAGCAGCCTTCGGAGCGGGGGGCTCCATGGGCAGTTCTTC.

As concerns this clonotype: This clone may be a read error of a much larger clone one base away. The chain carries TRBV7-6 and TRBJ1-2; D ambiguous. The V end lost 3 bases, the J end lost 4 bases, and 24 bases lay between the germline ends. Germline V gene lookup returns CDR1 SGHVS and CDR2 FNYEAQ. The CDR3 sequence is 18 residues long. CDR3 residues: CASSFLGLSGLKSYGYTF. The CDR3 DNA reads TGTGCCAGCAGCTTCCTGGGCCTAAGTGGGCTAAAAAGCTATGGCTACACCTTC.

Notes on this clonotype: At one end the junction does not follow the germline gene, possibly because of a read error. V is TRBV5-1 and J is TRBJ1-3, with 9 bases matching TRBD1. This CDR3 comprises 16 residues. Germline-derived CDR1 and CDR2 are SGHRS and YFSETQ. CDR3 nucleotide sequence: TGCGCCACCAGCGGAGGACAGGGGACACCTGGAAACACCATATATTTT. It codes for CATSGGQGTPGNTIYF.

The chain uses TRBV6-5 and TRBJ2-7; possible D gene TRBD2, 6 bases. Trimming cost V 6 bases and J 3 bases, with 21 bases left between them. CDR3 length: 16 amino acids. The V gene's germline CDR1 is MNHEY and CDR2 SVGAGI. The CDR3, as DNA: TGTGCCAGCAGACGCACCCCCTCTAGCGAAGGCTACGAGCAGTACGTC. Amino acid sequence: CASRRTPSSEGYEQYV.

This chain connects TRBV7-9 to TRBJ2-7; a weak D match, TRBD1 (6 bases). Germline-derived CDR1 and CDR2 are SEHNR and FQNEAQ (reference sequence). This CDR3 region has 11 residues. V lost 9 bases and J lost 3, with 9 bases in between. The CDR3, as DNA: TGTGCCAGTGGACAGATCTACGAGCAGTACTTC. Translation: CASGQIYEQYF.

This clonotype is classed as medium-sized. The chain combines TRBV15 with TRBJ1-6, with 7 bases lining up with TRBD1. CDR1 is LNHNV and CDR2 is YYDKDF in the germline V gene (reference sequence). V was pared by 3 bases and J by 10 bases, with 6 bases of the junction left unmatched. CDR3 size: 14 residues. The CDR3 loop reads CATSSRTGESPLHF. The CDR3 DNA reads as TGTGCCACCAGCAGCCGAACAGGGGAGTCACCCCTCCACTTT. The full variable domain, in which reference TRBV15 and TRBJ1-6 provide the parts outside the CDR3, is DAMVIQNPRYQVTQFGKPVTLSCSQTLNHNVMYWYQQKSSQAPKLLFHYYDKDFNNEADTPDNFQSRRPNTSFCFLDIRSPGLGDTAMYLCATSSRTGESPLHFGNGTRLTVT.

The chain combines TRBV5-1 with TRBJ1-2, with 8 bases that match TRBD1. Germline lookup yields CDR1 SGHRS and CDR2 YFSETQ. This CDR3 comprises 13 residues. V shed 4 bases, J shed 8 bases, and the junction held 7 bases outside the gene matches. CDR3 sequence reads: CASSPGQGEGYTF. The CDR3 DNA sequence: TGCGCCAGCAGCCCCGGACAGGGAGAGGGCTACACCTTC. The full variable domain, its missing parts supplied by reference TRBV5-1 and TRBJ1-2, is KAGVTQTPRYLIKTRGQQVTLSCSPISGHRSVSWYQQTPGQGLQFLFEYFSETQRNKGNFPGRFSGRQFSNSRSEMNVSTLELGDSALYLCASSPGQGEGYTFGSGTRLTVV.

A word on this clonotype: Because the CDR3 is missing its conserved closing phenylalanine or tryptophan, this is likely a read error. The CDR3, as DNA: TGCGCCAGCTGTGAAACAGGGACATCGACCTACGAGCAGTACCTC. Residues: CASCETGTSTYEQYL. J is TRBJ2-7 and V is TRBV10-2; a possible D gene is TRBD1 (6 bases). This CDR3 comprises 15 residues. From germline, CDR1 is WSHSY and CDR2 SAAADI.

About this clonotype itself: Here the CDR3 omits its conserved ending phenylalanine or tryptophan, so a read error is the likely source. No DNA is shown, since the ends of the CDR3 on it are uncertain; the CDR3 is the one TCRdb lists. This sequence joins TRBV7-9 and TRBJ1-1. The germline gives CDR1 SEHNR, CDR2 FQNEAQ (reference sequence). Counting both end residues, the CDR3 totals 13 amino acids. CDR3 loop: CASSFDHTTDDFY.

On this clonotype itself: The final CDR3 position lacks the conserved phenylalanine or tryptophan, pointing to a likely read error. It is unclear where the CDR3 begins or ends on the DNA, so no DNA is shown, and the CDR3 is as TCRdb lists it. The chain is built from TRBV19 and TRBJ2-1. The CDR3 spans 14 residues, counting both ends. The germline V gene encodes CDR1 LNHDA and CDR2 SQIVND (reference sequence). The CDR3 loop is CASSIRSFGTNEKL.

This clonotype came up many times. The chain has TRBV27 and TRBJ1-2; TRBD1 matches 7 bases. CDR1 is MNHEY, CDR2 SMNVEV, per germline (reference sequence). Germline trimming cut 6 bases from V and 4 bases from J; bases unmatched to any gene: 5. The CDR3 has 13 residues. The CDR3 sequence: CASSRGFGYGYTF. CDR3 in DNA: TGTGCCAGCAGCAGGGGGTTTGGCTATGGCTACACCTTC.

The rearrangement uses TRBV12-3 or TRBV12-4 and TRBJ2-3; TRBD1 matches 9 bases. The CDR3 contains 12 residues. The V segment lost 10 bases and the J segment 6 bases; nucleotides outside the gene matches: 5. DNA for the CDR3: TGTGCCATCAAGGGGACAGGGGATACGCAGTATTTT. Protein product: CAIKGTGDTQYF.

As for this clonotype: One end of the junction does not line up with germline, which may come from a read error. J is TRBJ2-5 and V is TRBV7-2; 10 bases align to TRBD1. Germline V CDR1 and CDR2: SGHTA, FQGNSA. The CDR3 runs 15 residues. CDR3 sequence (DNA): TGTGCCAGCAGCTTCTCCGGGACAGGGGAAAAGACCCTGTACTTC. Protein product: CASSFSGTGEKTLYF.

A note on this clonotype: Since no conserved phenylalanine or tryptophan closes the CDR3, a read error is the likely cause. It is unclear where the CDR3 begins or ends on the DNA, so no DNA is shown, and the CDR3 is as TCRdb lists it. The chain carries TRBV7-4 and TRBJ1-2. Per the germline V gene, CDR1 is SGHVT and CDR2 is SQSDAQ. The CDR3 spans 13 amino acids, including both terminal residues. This CDR3 reads CASSLLDDPKVLR.